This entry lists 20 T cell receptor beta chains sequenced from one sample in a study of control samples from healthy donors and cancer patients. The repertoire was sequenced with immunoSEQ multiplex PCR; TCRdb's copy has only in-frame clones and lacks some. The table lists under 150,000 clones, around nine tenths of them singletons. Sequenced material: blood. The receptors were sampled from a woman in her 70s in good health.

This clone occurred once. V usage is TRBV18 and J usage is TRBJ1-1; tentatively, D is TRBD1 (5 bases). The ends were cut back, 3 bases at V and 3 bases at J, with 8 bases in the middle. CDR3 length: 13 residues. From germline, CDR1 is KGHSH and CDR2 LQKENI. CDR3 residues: CASSPPGHTEAFF. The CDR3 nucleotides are TGTGCCAGCTCACCGCCGGGACACACTGAAGCTTTCTTT.

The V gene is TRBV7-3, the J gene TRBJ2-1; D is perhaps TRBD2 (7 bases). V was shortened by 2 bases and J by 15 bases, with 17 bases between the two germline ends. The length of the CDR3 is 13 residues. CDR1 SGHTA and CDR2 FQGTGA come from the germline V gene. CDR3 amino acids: CASSLVAGASWFF. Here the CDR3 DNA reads TGTGCCAGCAGCTTAGTCGCGGGGGCATCTTGGTTCTTC.

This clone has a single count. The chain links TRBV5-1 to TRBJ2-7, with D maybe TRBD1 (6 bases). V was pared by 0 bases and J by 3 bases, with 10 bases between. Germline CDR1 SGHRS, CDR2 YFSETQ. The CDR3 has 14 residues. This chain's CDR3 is CASSLVTGNYEQYF. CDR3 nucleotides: TGCGCCAGCAGCTTGGTCACAGGGAACTACGAGCAGTACTTC.

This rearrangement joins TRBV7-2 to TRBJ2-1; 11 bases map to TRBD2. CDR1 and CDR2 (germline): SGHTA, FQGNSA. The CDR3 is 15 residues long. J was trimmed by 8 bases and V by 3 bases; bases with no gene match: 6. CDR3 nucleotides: TGTGCCAGCAGCTTTGCTAGCGGGGGGTCAGATGAGCAGTTCTTC. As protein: CASSFASGGSDEQFF. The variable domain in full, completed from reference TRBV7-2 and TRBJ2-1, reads GAGVSQSPSNKVTEKGKDVELRCDPISGHTALYWYRQSLGQGLEFLIYFQGNSAPDKSGLPSDRFSAERTGGSVSTLTIQRTQQEDSAVYLCASSFASGGSDEQFFGPGTRLTVL.

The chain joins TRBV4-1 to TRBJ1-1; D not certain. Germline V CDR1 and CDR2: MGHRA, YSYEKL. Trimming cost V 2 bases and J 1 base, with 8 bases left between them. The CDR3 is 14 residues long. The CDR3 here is CASSQLVRNTEAFF. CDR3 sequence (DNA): TGCGCCAGCAGCCAATTGGTCCGGAACACTGAAGCTTTCTTT.

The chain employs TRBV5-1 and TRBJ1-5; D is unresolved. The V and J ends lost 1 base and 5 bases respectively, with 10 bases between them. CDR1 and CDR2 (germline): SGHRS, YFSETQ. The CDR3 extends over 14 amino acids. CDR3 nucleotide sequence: TGCGCCAGCAGCTTGACCGGAGGAGATCAGCCCCAGCATTTT. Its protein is CASSLTGGDQPQHF.

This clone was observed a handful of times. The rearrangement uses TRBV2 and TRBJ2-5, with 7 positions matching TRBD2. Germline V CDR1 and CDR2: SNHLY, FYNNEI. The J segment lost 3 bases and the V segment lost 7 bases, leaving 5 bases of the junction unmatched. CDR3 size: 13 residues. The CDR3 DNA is TGTGCCAGCAACGGGGACTACGAAGAGACCCAGTACTTC. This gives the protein CASNGDYEETQYF.

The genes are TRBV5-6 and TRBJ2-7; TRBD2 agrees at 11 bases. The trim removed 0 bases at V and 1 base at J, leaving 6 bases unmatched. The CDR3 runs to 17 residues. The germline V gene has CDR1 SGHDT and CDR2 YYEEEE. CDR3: CASSLGLAGIKSYEQYF. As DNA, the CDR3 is TGTGCCAGCAGCTTGGGACTAGCGGGGATTAAGTCCTACGAGCAGTACTTC.

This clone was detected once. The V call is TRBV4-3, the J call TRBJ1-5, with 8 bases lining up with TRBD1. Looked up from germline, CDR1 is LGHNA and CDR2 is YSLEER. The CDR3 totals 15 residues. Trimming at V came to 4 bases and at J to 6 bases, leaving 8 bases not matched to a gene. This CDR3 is CASSPGTGFSQPQHF. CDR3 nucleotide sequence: TGCGCCAGCAGCCCAGGGACAGGCTTTAGTCAGCCCCAGCATTTT.

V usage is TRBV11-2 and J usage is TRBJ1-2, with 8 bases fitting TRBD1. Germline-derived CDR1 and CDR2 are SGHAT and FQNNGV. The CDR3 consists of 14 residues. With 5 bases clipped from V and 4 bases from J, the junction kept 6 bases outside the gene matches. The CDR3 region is CASSPDRGIYGYTF. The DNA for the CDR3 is TGTGCCAGCAGCCCTGACAGGGGAATCTATGGCTACACCTTC.

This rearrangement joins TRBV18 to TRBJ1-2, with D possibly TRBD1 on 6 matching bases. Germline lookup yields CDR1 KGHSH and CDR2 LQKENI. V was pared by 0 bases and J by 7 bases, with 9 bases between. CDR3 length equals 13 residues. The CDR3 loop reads CASSPPGHPGYTF. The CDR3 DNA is TGTGCCAGCTCACCACCGGGACACCCTGGCTACACCTTC.

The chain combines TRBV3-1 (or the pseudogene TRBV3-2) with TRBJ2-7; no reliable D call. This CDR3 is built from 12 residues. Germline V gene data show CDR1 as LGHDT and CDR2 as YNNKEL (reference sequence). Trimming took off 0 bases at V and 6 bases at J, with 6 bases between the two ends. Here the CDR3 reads CASSQDLAEQYF. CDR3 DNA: TGTGCCAGCAGCCAAGATTTAGCCGAGCAGTACTTC.

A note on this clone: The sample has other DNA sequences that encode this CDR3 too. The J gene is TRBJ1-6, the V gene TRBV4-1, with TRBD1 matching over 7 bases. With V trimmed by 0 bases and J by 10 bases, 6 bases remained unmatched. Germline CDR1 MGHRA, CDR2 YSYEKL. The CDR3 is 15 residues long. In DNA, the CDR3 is TGCGCCAGCAGCCAAGAAGGGACAGTAGGATCACCCCTCCACTTT. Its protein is CASSQEGTVGSPLHF.

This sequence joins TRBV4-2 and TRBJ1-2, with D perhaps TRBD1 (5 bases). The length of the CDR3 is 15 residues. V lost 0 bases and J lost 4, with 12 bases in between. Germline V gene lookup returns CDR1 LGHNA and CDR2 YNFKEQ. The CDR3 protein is CASSQEAREGYGYTF. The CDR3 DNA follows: TGTGCCAGCAGCCAAGAGGCCAGGGAGGGCTATGGCTACACCTTC.

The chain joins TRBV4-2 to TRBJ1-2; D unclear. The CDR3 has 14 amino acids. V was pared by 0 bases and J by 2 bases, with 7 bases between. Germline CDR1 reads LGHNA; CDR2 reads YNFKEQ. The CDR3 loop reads CASSQDSQNYGYTF. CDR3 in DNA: TGTGCCAGCAGCCAAGATTCACAGAACTATGGCTACACCTTC.

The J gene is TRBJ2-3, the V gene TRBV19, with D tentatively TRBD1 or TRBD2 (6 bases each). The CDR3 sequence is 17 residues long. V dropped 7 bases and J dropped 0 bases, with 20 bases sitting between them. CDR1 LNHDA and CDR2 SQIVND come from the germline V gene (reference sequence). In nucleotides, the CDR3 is TGTGCCAGTAAGAATCTGGGGGGCCGAGCTAGCACAGATACGCAGTATTTT. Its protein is CASKNLGGRASTDTQYF.

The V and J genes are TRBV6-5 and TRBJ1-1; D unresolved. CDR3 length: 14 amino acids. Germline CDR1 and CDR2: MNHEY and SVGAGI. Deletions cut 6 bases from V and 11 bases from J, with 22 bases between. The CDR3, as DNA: TGTGCCAGCAGAACCCAGTCGGAGGGTCCAGGCGCTTTCTTT. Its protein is CASRTQSEGPGAFF.

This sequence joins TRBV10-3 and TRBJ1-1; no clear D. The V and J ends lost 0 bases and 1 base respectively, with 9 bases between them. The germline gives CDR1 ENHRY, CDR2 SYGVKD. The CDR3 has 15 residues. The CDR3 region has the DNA TGTGCCATCAGTGAGTCGGCGGGTCGGAACACTGAAGCTTTCTTT. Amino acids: CAISESAGRNTEAFF.

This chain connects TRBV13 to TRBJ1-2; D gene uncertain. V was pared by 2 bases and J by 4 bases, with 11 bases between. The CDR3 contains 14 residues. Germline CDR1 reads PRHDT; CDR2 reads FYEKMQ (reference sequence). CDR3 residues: CASSLRSGLYGYTF. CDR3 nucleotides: TGTGCCAGCAGCTTAAGATCCGGACTCTATGGCTACACCTTC.

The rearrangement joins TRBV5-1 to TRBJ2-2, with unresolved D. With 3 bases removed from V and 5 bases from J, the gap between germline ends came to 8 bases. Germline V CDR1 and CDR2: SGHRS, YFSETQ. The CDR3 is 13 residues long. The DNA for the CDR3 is TGCGCCAGCAGCTCCGGAACGACCGGGGAGCTGTTTTTT. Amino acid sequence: CASSSGTTGELFF.